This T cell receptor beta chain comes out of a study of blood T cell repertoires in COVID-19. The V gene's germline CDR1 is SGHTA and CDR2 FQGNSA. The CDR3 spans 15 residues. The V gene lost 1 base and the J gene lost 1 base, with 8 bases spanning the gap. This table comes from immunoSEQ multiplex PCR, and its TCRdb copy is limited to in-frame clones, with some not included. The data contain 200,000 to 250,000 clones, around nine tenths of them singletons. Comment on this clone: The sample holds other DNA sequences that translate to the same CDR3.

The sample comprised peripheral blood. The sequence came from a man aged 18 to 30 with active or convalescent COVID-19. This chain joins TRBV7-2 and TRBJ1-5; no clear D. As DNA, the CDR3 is TGTGCCAGCAGCTTAGGCCGAGGGAGCAATCAGCCCCAGCATTTT. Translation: CASSLGRGSNQPQHF. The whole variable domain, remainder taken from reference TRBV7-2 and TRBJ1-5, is GAGVSQSPSNKVTEKGKDVELRCDPISGHTALYWYRQSLGQGLEFLIYFQGNSAPDKSGLPSDRFSAERTGGSVSTLTIQRTQQEDSAVYLCASSLGRGSNQPQHFGDGTRLSIL.